The rows below give T cell receptor beta chains drawn from one sample of a study of blood T cell repertoires in COVID-19. Measured with immunoSEQ multiplex PCR; TCRdb has only the in-frame clones, and not every one. The repertoire holds 350,000 to 400,000 clones, with around 88% as singletons. Sequenced input: peripheral blood. Receptor source: a woman in her sixties or seventies with COVID-19, enrolled during active disease. Each CDR3 is given with its conserved first and last residue. The order of the fields is J gene, V gene, CDR3 length, CDR3 protein.

>TRBJ2-3|TRBV5-4|12
CASSLAADTQYF
>TRBJ1-4|TRBV5-4|16
CASSLKRDTLGEKLFF
>TRBJ2-4|TRBV3-1/TRBV3-2|16
CASSLSTGPTKNIQYF
>TRBJ2-3|TRBV6-2/TRBV6-3|15
CASSYSGTRRDTQYF
>TRBJ1-4|TRBV3-1/TRBV3-2|17
CASSQWSGQAKGEKLFF
>TRBJ2-1|TRBV7-7|15
CASSLSPGTQNEQFF
>TRBJ1-6|TRBV3-1/TRBV3-2|14
CASSQEPGNSPLHF
>TRBJ1-1|TRBV6-5|15
CASSSPATGFTEAFF
>TRBJ2-3|TRBV12-3/TRBV12-4|13
CASSSRGIDTQYF
>TRBJ1-2|TRBV20-1|12
CSASKSDYGYTF
>TRBJ2-3|TRBV6-5|15
CASRSGQGVSDTQYF
>TRBJ1-2|TRBV5-1|20
CASSQHPGGSLLRPRYGYTF
>TRBJ1-3|TRBV5-4|15
CASSRVGQGGNTIYF
>TRBJ2-1|TRBV7-6|12
CASSPGYTEQFF
>TRBJ2-3|TRBV12-3/TRBV12-4|13
CASSPAGGRTQYF
>TRBJ2-5|TRBV18|14
CASSSRGSWETQYF
>TRBJ1-4|TRBV6-6|16
CASSYRAGQGGEKLFF
>TRBJ1-5|TRBV11-2|17
CASSSNRGPIGNQPQHF
>TRBJ1-2|TRBV6-6|15
CASSYITGPYYGYTF
>TRBJ2-3|TRBV21-1|19
CASSNVLHGLGRSTDTQYF
>TRBJ2-2|TRBV10-2|13
CASVQGATGELFF
>TRBJ2-1|TRBV14|12
CASSLYVNEQFF
>TRBJ2-7|TRBV7-6|15
CASSLVLAGGPEQYF
>TRBJ2-5|TRBV7-3|17
CASTLYRLAGLQETQYF
>TRBJ1-1|TRBV15|14
CATSRDLGPSEAFF
>TRBJ1-1|TRBV5-1|13
CASSPARYTEAFF
>TRBJ1-1|TRBV29-1|11
CSAILGGEAFF
>TRBJ2-5|TRBV5-1|15
CASSHFDGEGETQYF
>TRBJ1-2|TRBV5-1|14
CASSLGQGNYGYTF
>TRBJ1-1|TRBV2|13
CASLDREGTEAFF
>TRBJ2-3|TRBV2|14
CACLAAGSTDTQYF
>TRBJ2-7|TRBV6-1|18
CASSDLHLQRRMKSEQYF
>TRBJ1-1|TRBV7-2|13
CASSPRQNTEAFF
>TRBJ1-2|TRBV11-3|16
CASSRSGTGNLGGYTF
>TRBJ1-1|TRBV7-2|15
CASSLEAGGSTEAFF
>TRBJ2-2|TRBV5-1|15
CASTLGSANTGELFF
>TRBJ1-5|TRBV5-6|14
CASSLGQGGQPQHF
>TRBJ2-5|TRBV4-2|15
CASSQERAGGGTQYF
>TRBJ1-2|TRBV6-1|15
CASSEALSRNYGYTF
>TRBJ2-1|TRBV4-3|13
CASSQGLNNEQFF
>TRBJ1-2|TRBV5-1|15
CASSLARTGTHGYTF